This T cell receptor (beta chain) derives from a study of regulatory T cells in long-lasting Graves disease. Study-level findings and limits: Only peripheral blood was studied, not thyroid tissue.

Concerning this clonotype itself: Its cognate antigen is unknown.

As to time point: newly diagnosed GD, antithyroid drugs for less than 3 months. From RNA extracted from PBMCs, the TCR library was made. Building the TCR beta libraries relied on iRepertoire HTBI primers, and CDR3 regions underwent Arm-PCR. One entry per CDR3 protein, called by TCRdb with MiXCR from the multiplex PCR reads. Of 250,000 to 300,000 distinct CDR3 sequences listed, around 19% are singletons. The CDR3 covers 16 residues. The junction had 9 bases not matched to a gene; V was cut back by 5 bases and J by 2 bases. Another study also made use of these data, one on T cells in Graves' hyperthyroidism and ophthalmopathy. From that paper: Diagnostic assessment was based on clinical symptoms, serum thyroxine and TRAb, thyroid ultrasound and orbital computed tomography. A 13 V-J model separated ophthalmopathy from stable hyperthyroidism.

The source is a woman in her 30s with Graves disease. Sample: peripheral blood mononuclear cells (PBMCs), taken at new diagnosis, from a patient treated with antithyroid drugs. V usage is TRBV12-3 or TRBV12-4 and J usage is TRBJ2-3; 8 bases fit TRBD1. The CDR3 sequence is CASSTDGQGNTDTQYF. The CDR3 coding sequence is TGTGCCAGCAGTACCGACGGACAGGGCAACACAGATACGCAGTATTTT.